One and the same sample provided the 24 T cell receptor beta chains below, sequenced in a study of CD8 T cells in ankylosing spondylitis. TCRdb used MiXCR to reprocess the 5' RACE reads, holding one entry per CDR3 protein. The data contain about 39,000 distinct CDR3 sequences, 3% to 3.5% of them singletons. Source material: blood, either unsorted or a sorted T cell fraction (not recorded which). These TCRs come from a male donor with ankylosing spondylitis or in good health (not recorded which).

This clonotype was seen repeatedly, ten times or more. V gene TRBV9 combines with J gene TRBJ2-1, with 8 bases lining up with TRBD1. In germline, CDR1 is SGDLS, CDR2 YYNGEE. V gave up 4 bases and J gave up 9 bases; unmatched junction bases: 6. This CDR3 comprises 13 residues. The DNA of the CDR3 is TGTGCCAGCAGCACCAGGGGGCAGGGTGAGCAGTTCTTC. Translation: CASSTRGQGEQFF.

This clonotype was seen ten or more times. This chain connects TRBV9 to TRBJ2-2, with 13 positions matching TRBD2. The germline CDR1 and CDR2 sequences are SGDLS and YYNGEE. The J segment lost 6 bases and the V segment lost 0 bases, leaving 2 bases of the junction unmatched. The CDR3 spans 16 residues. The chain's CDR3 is CASSVGLAGGPGELFF. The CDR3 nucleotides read TGTGCCAGCAGCGTAGGACTAGCGGGGGGCCCCGGGGAGCTGTTTTTT. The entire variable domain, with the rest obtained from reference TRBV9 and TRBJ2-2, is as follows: DSGVTQTPKHLITATGQRVTLRCSPRSGDLSVYWYQQSLDQGLQFLIQYYNGEERAKGNILERFSAQQFPDLHSELNLSSLELGDSALYFCASSVGLAGGPGELFFGEGSRLTVL.

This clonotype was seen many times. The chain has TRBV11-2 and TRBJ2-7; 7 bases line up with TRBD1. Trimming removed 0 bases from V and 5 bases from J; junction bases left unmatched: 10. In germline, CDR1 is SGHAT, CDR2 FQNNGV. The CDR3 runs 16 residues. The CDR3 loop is CASSLDQRTGFDEQYV. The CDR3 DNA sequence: TGTGCCAGCAGCTTAGATCAGAGGACAGGCTTCGACGAGCAGTACGTC.

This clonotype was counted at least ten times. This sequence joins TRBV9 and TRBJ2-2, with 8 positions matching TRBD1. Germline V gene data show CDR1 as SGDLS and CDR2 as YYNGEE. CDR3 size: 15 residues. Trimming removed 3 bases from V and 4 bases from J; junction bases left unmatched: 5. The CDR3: CASSASQGGTGELFF. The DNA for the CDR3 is TGTGCCAGCAGCGCGTCACAGGGGGGCACCGGGGAGCTGTTTTTT.

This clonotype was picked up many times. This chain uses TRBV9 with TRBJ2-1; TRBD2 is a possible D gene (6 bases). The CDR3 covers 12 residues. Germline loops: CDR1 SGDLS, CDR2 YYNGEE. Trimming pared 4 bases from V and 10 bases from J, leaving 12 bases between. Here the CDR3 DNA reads TGTGCCAGCAGCCTCTTGGCGGGGGAGCAGTTCTTC. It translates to CASSLLAGEQFF.

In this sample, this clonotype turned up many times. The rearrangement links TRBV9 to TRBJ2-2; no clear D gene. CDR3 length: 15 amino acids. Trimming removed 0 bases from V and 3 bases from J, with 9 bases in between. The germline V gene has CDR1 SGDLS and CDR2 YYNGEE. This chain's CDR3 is CASSVVQTYTGELFF. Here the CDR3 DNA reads TGTGCCAGCAGCGTAGTCCAGACCTACACCGGGGAGCTGTTTTTT.

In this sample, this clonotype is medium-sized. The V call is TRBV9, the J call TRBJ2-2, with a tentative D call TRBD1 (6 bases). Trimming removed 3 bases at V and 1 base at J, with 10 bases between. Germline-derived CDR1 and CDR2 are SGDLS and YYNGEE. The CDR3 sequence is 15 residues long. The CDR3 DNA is TGTGCCAGCAGCGCAGGGGCGGGGAACACCGGGGAGCTGTTTTTT. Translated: CASSAGAGNTGELFF.

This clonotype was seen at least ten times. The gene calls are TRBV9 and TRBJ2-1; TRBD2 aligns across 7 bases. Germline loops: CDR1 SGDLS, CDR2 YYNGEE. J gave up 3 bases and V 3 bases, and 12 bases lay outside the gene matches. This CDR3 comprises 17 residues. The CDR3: CASSGRSVAGVYNEQFF. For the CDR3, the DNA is TGTGCCAGCAGCGGACGGAGTGTGGCGGGAGTCTACAATGAGCAGTTCTTC.

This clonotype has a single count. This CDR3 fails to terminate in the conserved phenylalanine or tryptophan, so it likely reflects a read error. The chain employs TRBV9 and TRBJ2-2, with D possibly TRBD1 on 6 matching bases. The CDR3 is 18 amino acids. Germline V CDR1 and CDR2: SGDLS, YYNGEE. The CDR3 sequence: CASSTQPGHRTNTGELFL. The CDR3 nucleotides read TGCGCCAGCAGCACCCAACCGGGACACCGAACGAACACCGGGGAGCTGTTTCTT.

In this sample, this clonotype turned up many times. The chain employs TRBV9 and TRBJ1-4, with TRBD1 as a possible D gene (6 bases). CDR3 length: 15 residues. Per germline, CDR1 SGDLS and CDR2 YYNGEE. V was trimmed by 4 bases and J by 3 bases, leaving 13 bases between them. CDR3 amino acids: CASSPRGAPNEKLFF. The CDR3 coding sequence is TGTGCCAGCAGCCCCCGGGGGGCTCCTAATGAAAAACTGTTTTTT.

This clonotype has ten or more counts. This CDR3 reads CASSSRLTRFETQYF. DNA for the CDR3: TGTGCCAGCAGCTCCCGGTTGACAAGGTTTGAGACCCAGTACTTC. The chain links TRBV9 to TRBJ2-5; D gene unclear. Trimming removed 4 bases at V and 5 bases at J, with 18 bases between. The CDR3 is 15 residues long. Germline V lookup: CDR1 SGDLS, CDR2 YYNGEE.

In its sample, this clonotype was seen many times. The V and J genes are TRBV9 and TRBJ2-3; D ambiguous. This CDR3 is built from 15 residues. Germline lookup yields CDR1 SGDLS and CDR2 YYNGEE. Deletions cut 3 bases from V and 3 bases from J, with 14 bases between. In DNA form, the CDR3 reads TGTGCCAGCAGCGGGAACACCGTACTTACAGATACGCAGTATTTT. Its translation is CASSGNTVLTDTQYF.

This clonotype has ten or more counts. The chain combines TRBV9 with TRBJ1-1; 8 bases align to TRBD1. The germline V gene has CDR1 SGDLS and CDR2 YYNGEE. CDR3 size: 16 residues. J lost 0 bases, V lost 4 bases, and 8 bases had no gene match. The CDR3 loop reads CASSIGQGHLNTEAFF. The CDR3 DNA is TGTGCCAGCAGCATCGGACAGGGCCACCTGAACACTGAAGCTTTCTTT. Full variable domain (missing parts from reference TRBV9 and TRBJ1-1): DSGVTQTPKHLITATGQRVTLRCSPRSGDLSVYWYQQSLDQGLQFLIQYYNGEERAKGNILERFSAQQFPDLHSELNLSSLELGDSALYFCASSIGQGHLNTEAFFGQGTRLTVV.

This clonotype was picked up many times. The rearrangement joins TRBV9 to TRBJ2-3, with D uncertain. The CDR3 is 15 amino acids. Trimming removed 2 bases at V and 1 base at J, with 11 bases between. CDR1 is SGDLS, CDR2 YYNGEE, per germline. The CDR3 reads CASSVQSTGTDTQYF. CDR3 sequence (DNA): TGTGCCAGCAGCGTGCAGAGTACCGGCACAGATACGCAGTATTTT.

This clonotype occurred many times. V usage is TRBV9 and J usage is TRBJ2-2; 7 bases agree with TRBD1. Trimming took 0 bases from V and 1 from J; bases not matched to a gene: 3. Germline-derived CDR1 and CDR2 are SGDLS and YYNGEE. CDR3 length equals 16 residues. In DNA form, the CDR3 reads TGTGCCAGCAGCGTAGGAGGGGGCGTGAACACCGGGGAGCTGTTTTTT. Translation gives CASSVGGGVNTGELFF.

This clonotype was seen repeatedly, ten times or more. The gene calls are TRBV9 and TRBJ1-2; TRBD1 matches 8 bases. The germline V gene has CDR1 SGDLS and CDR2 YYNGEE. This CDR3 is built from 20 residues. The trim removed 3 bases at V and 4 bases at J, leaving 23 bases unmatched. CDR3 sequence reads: CASSAQNFRGPVRLRYGYTF. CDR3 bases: TGTGCCAGCAGCGCCCAAAACTTCAGGGGGCCAGTCAGGCTACGCTATGGCTACACCTTC. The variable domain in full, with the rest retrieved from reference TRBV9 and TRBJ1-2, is DSGVTQTPKHLITATGQRVTLRCSPRSGDLSVYWYQQSLDQGLQFLIQYYNGEERAKGNILERFSAQQFPDLHSELNLSSLELGDSALYFCASSAQNFRGPVRLRYGYTFGSGTRLTVV.

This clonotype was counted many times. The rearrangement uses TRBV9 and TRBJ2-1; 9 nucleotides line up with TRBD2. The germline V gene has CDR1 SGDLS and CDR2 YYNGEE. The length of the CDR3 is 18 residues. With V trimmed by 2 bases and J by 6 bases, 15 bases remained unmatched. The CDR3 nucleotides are TGTGCCAGCAGCGTCAACTCGCGGGAGGGCCGATTTTTCAATGAGCAGTTCTTC. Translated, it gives CASSVNSREGRFFNEQFF.

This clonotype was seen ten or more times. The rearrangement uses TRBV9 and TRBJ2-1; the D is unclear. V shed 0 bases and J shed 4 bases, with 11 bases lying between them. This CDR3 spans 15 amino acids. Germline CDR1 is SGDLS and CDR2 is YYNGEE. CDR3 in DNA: TGTGCCAGCAGCGTAGAGACAAGGAAATACAATGAGCAGTTCTTC. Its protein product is CASSVETRKYNEQFF.

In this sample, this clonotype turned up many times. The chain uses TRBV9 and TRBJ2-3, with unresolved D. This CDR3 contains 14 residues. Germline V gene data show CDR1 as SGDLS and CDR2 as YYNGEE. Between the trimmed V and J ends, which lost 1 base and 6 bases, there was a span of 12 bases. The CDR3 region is CASSVTFTSDTQYF. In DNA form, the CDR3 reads TGTGCCAGCAGCGTAACCTTCACCTCGGATACGCAGTATTTT. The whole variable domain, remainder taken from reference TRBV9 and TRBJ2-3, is DSGVTQTPKHLITATGQRVTLRCSPRSGDLSVYWYQQSLDQGLQFLIQYYNGEERAKGNILERFSAQQFPDLHSELNLSSLELGDSALYFCASSVTFTSDTQYFGPGTRLTVL.

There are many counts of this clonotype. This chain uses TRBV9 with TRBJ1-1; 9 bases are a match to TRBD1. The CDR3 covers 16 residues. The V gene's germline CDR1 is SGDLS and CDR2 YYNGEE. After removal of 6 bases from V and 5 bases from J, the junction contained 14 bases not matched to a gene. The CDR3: CASNRGSTGGLTEAFF. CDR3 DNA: TGTGCCAGCAACAGGGGGTCGACAGGGGGGTTAACTGAAGCTTTCTTT.

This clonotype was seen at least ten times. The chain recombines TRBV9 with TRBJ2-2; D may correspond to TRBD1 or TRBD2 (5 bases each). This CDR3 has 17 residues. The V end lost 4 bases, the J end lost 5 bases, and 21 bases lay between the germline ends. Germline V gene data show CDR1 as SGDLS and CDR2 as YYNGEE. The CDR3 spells CASSPRPGARGTGELFF. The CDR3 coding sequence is TGTGCCAGCAGCCCTAGACCCGGGGCAAGAGGAACCGGGGAGCTGTTTTTT.

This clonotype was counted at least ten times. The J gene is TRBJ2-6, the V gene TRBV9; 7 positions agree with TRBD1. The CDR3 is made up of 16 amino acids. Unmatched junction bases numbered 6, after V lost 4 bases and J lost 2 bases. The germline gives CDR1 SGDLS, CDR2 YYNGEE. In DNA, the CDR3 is TGTGCCAGCAGCATCCAAACAGGGGCTGGGGCCAACGTCCTGACTTTC. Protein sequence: CASSIQTGAGANVLTF.

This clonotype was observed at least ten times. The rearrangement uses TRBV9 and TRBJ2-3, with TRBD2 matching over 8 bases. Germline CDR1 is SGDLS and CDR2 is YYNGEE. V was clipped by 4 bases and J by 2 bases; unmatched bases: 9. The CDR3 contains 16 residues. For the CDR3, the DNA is TGTGCCAGCAGCTTGCAAGCGGGAGTGAACACAGATACGCAGTATTTT. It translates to CASSLQAGVNTDTQYF.

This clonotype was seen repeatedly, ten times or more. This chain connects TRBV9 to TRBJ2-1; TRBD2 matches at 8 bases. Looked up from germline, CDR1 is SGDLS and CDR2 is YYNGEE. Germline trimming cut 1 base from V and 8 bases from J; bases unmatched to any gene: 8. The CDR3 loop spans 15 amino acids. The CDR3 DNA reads TGTGCCAGCAGCGTACTGAGCGGGGGCGGGGATGAGCAGTTCTTC. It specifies CASSVLSGGGDEQFF. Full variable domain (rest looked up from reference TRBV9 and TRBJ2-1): DSGVTQTPKHLITATGQRVTLRCSPRSGDLSVYWYQQSLDQGLQFLIQYYNGEERAKGNILERFSAQQFPDLHSELNLSSLELGDSALYFCASSVLSGGGDEQFFGPGTRLTVL.